This TCR beta chain was observed in a study of blood T cell repertoires in COVID-19. As for the study in general: The samples span acute and convalescent COVID-19 from the United States, Italy and Spain. The cDNA or gDNA used as material had been derived from T cells, B-cell-depleted T cells, or PBMCs.

The germline V gene encodes CDR1 SGHDN and CDR2 FVKESK. After removal of 5 bases from V and 9 bases from J, the junction contained 8 bases not matched to a gene. The CDR3 loop spans 15 amino acids. Sequencing used immunoSEQ multiplex PCR; TCRdb keeps in-frame clones, though not all of them. Of about 100,000 clones in the sample, roughly 84% are singletons; the top ten hold roughly 7.3%. V and J are TRBV14 and TRBJ1-6, with 9 bases aligning to TRBD1. Specimen: peripheral blood. This clonotype was sampled from a man in his thirties or forties in a cohort sampled during active COVID-19. The CDR3 sequence: CASSSQGARFSPLHF. The CDR3 DNA sequence: TGTGCCAGCAGCTCACAGGGGGCTAGGTTTTCACCCCTCCACTTT.